A selection of T cell receptor beta chains follows, all from one sample in a study of beta chain features in type 1 diabetes. The assay was immunoSEQ multiplex PCR, and TCRdb's table has in-frame clones only and misses some. Here the sample spans about 200,000 clones, 11% being singletons. Sequences were obtained from central memory CD4+ T cells from blood. These receptors were taken from a man aged 18 to 30 in good health. The CDR3 runs from the conserved cysteine through the conserved F or W. The D gene is left open where the match is weak. Clone size is given for some rows only: seen once, a few or many times, or a class if the clone is expanded.

.	TRBJ2-1	TRBV29-1	TRBD2	CSVPRTSGSRGPSYNEQFF	TGCAGCGTCCCCCGGACTAGCGGATCCCGGGGCCCCTCCTACAATGAGCAGTTCTTC
.	TRBJ2-5	TRBV6-5	.	CASSYSRSSPETQYF	TGTGCCAGCAGTTACTCTCGTAGCTCTCCGGAGACCCAGTACTTC
.	TRBJ2-3	TRBV18	TRBD2	CASSTSGRALTTDTQYF	TGTGCCAGCTCGACTAGCGGGAGGGCCTTAACGACAGATACGCAGTATTTT
.	TRBJ1-2	TRBV9	.	CASSLDTYGYTF	TGTGCCAGCAGCTTGGACACCTATGGCTACACCTTC
few	TRBJ2-7	TRBV5-5	.	CASSLGVTTYEQYF	TGTGCCAGCAGCTTGGGTGTGACAACCTACGAGCAGTACTTC
.	TRBJ2-7	TRBV10-3	.	CAISESPQGLGQYF	TGTGCCATCAGTGAGTCCCCGCAGGGTCTCGGGCAGTACTTC
few	TRBJ1-4	TRBV20-1	.	CSARDNEKLFF	TGCAGTGCTAGGGATAATGAAAAACTGTTTTTT
.	TRBJ2-5	TRBV30	TRBD1	CAWSRDRGRVTQYF	TGTGCCTGGAGTCGGGACAGGGGGCGGGTGACCCAGTACTTC
.	TRBJ1-5	TRBV15	.	CATSTGLFSNQPQHF	TGTGCCACCAGCACGGGACTCTTTAGCAATCAGCCCCAGCATTTT
.	TRBJ2-7	TRBV2	TRBD2	CASSEITSGRYEQYF	TGTGCCAGCAGTGAAATCACTAGCGGGAGGTACGAGCAGTACTTC
.	TRBJ2-7	TRBV28	TRBD1	CASTTTRDRDEGEQYF	TGTGCCAGCACGACAACCCGGGACAGGGATGAAGGCGAGCAGTACTTC
few	TRBJ1-5	TRBV10-3	.	CATMNDSRGQPQHF	TGTGCCACCATGAATGATAGCCGGGGCCAGCCCCAGCATTTT
few	TRBJ2-7	TRBV5-4	.	CASSRTDTYEQYF	TGTGCCAGCAGCCGGACCGATACCTACGAGCAGTACTTC
.	TRBJ2-3	TRBV13	.	CASSLVSDTQYF	TGTGCCAGCAGCTTAGTATCAGATACGCAGTATTTT
few	TRBJ2-4	TRBV30	.	CAWSVPVAKNIQYF	TGTGCCTGGAGTGTACCGGTAGCCAAAAACATTCAGTACTTC
.	TRBJ1-1	TRBV28	.	CASSLWSASSNTEAFF	TGTGCCAGCAGTTTATGGTCGGCGTCCTCGAACACTGAAGCTTTCTTT
few	TRBJ1-5	TRBV7-2	TRBD1	CASSLDRGNYQPQHF	TGTGCCAGCAGCTTAGACAGGGGGAATTATCAGCCCCAGCATTTT
many	TRBJ2-6	TRBV29-1	.	CSVEAGSSGANVLTF	TGCAGCGTTGAGGCAGGCAGCTCTGGGGCCAACGTCCTGACTTTC
.	TRBJ2-3	TRBV6-5	TRBD2	CASSYSTSGGTDTQYF	TGTGCCAGCAGTTACTCAACTAGCGGGGGCACAGATACGCAGTATTTT
few	TRBJ2-1	TRBV29-1	TRBD1	CSVATGDEQFF	TGCAGCGTTGCTACAGGGGATGAGCAGTTCTTC
.	TRBJ2-1	TRBV30	.	CAWILKQGLTYNEQFF	TGTGCCTGGATTCTCAAACAGGGCTTGACCTACAATGAGCAGTTCTTC
.	TRBJ1-4	TRBV5-1	.	CASSLGDWNEKLFF	TGCGCCAGCAGCTTGGGGGACTGGAATGAAAAACTGTTTTTT
.	TRBJ2-6	TRBV6-6	.	CASSYQVPEANVLTF	TGTGCCAGCAGCTACCAGGTTCCCGAGGCCAACGTCCTGACTTTC
few	TRBJ1-2	TRBV25-1	.	CASSARDRFSPGYTF	TGTGCCAGCAGTGCCCGTGACAGGTTCAGTCCTGGCTACACCTTC
few	TRBJ2-1	TRBV11-2	.	CASSLVVRNEQFF	TGTGCCAGCAGCTTAGTTGTAAGGAATGAGCAGTTCTTC
few	TRBJ2-5	TRBV5-6	.	CASSLLGTQYF	TGTGCCAGCAGCCTCCTGGGGACCCAGTACTTC
few	TRBJ2-6	TRBV7-2	.	CASTPGHLNVLTF	TGTGCCAGCACTCCCGGGCACCTCAACGTCCTGACTTTC
once	TRBJ2-1	TRBV9	.	CASCPQYWDNEQFF	TGTGCCAGCTGCCCTCAGTATTGGGATAATGAGCAGTTCTTC
.	TRBJ2-2	TRBV9	.	CASSVVSGEGGELFF	TGTGCCAGCAGCGTAGTATCAGGGGAGGGCGGGGAGCTGTTTTTT
.	TRBJ2-7	TRBV30	TRBD1	CAWSVPGTGEEQYF	TGTGCCTGGAGTGTCCCCGGGACAGGCGAGGAGCAGTACTTC
many	TRBJ2-1	TRBV10-3	.	CAISPISSSYNEQFF	TGTGCCATCAGTCCCATCAGCAGCTCCTACAATGAGCAGTTCTTC
many	TRBJ2-3	TRBV2	.	CASSVSTEAQYF	TGTGCCAGCAGTGTGTCAACTGAGGCGCAGTATTTT
few	TRBJ2-7	TRBV5-1	.	CASSFSGEYEQYF	TGCGCCAGCAGCTTCTCAGGGGAATACGAGCAGTACTTC
.	TRBJ2-4	TRBV7-2	TRBD2	CASSEAGVAKNIQYF	TGTGCCAGCAGCGAAGCGGGAGTAGCCAAAAACATTCAGTACTTC
.	TRBJ2-2	TRBV7-9	TRBD2	CASVPGTRSTGELFF	TGTGCCAGCGTCCCCGGGACTAGGAGCACCGGGGAGCTGTTTTTT
.	TRBJ2-2	TRBV6-5	TRBD1	CASSRQGKEELFF	TGTGCCAGCAGTCGACAGGGAAAGGAGGAGCTGTTTTTT
.	TRBJ1-5	TRBV7-9	.	CASSPGVIQPQHF	TGTGCCAGCAGCCCCGGGGTCATTCAGCCCCAGCATTTT
once	TRBJ2-3	TRBV11-2	.	CASSLPGPDTQYF	TGTGCCAGCAGCTTACCTGGGCCAGATACGCAGTATTTT
few	TRBJ2-2	TRBV5-4	TRBD1	CASSSGQANTGELFF	TGTGCCAGCAGCAGCGGACAGGCGAACACCGGGGAGCTGTTTTTT
.	TRBJ2-1	TRBV28	.	CASSGLLFYNEQFF	TGTGCCAGCAGCGGACTACTATTCTACAATGAGCAGTTCTTC
.	TRBJ1-5	TRBV30	.	CAWSVGVKQPQHF	TGTGCCTGGAGTGTAGGGGTGAAGCAGCCCCAGCATTTT
few	TRBJ2-3	TRBV18	TRBD1	CASSPPGQRTDTQYF	TGTGCCAGCTCACCTCCGGGACAGAGAACAGATACGCAGTATTTT
.	TRBJ2-3	TRBV5-1	TRBD1	CASSWGQDTDTQYF	TGCGCCAGCAGTTGGGGACAGGACACAGATACGCAGTATTTT
.	TRBJ2-2	TRBV11-2	.	CASSFQQDTGELFF	TGTGCCAGCAGCTTCCAGCAGGACACCGGGGAGCTGTTTTTT
few	TRBJ2-5	TRBV15	.	CATSRGSGLETQYF	TGTGCCACCAGCAGAGGTTCTGGGTTGGAGACCCAGTACTTC